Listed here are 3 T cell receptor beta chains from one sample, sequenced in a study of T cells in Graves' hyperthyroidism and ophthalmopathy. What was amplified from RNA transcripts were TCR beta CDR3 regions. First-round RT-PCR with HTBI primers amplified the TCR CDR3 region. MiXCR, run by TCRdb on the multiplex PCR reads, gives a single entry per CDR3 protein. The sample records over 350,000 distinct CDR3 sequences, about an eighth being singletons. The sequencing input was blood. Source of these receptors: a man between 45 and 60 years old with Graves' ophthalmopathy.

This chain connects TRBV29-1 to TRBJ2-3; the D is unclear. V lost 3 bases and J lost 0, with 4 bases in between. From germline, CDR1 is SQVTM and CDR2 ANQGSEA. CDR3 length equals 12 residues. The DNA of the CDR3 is TGCAGCGTTGACCGCAGCACAGATACGCAGTATTTT. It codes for CSVDRSTDTQYF.

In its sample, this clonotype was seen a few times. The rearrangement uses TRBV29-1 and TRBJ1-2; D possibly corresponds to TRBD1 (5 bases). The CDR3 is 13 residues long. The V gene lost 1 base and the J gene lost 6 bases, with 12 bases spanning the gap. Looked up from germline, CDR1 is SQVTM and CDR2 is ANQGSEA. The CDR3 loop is CSVEVYRSDGYTF. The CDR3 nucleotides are TGCAGCGTTGAAGTGTACAGGTCAGATGGCTACACCTTC. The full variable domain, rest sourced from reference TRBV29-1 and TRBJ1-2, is SAVISQKPSRDICQRGTSLTIQCQVDSQVTMMFWYRQQPGQSLTLIATANQGSEATYESGFVIDKFPISRPNLTFSTLTVSNMSPEDSSIYLCSVEVYRSDGYTFGSGTRLTVV.

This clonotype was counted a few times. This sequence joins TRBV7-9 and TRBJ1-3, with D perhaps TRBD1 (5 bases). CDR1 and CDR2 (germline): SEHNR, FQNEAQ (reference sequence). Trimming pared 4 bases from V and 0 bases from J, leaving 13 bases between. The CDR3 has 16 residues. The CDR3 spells CASSWGTGASGNTIYF. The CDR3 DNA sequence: TGTGCCAGCAGCTGGGGAACCGGGGCCTCTGGAAACACCATATATTTT.